This T cell receptor (beta chain) emerged from a study of Ad26.COV2.S vaccination and SARS-CoV-2 variants (dated by TCRdb to about 2021). For context, the study as a whole: Vaccine-arm donors came from COV1001, a multicentre, randomized, double-blind, placebo-controlled phase I-IIa trial of Ad26.COV2.S in healthy adults. Ad26.COV2.S was administered intramuscularly at a dose of 5x10^10 or 1x10^11 viral particles, either as one shot or as two shots given 56 days apart. A total of approximately 30 samples were included in the TCR-sequenced set, comprising around 19 Ad26.COV2.S vaccine recipients, 5 placebo recipients and 8 SARS-CoV-2 convalescent individuals. Trial participants were randomized into five groups of five, in which low-dose or high-dose Ad26.COV2.S was given once or twice, or placebo was given on both occasions. TCRbeta repertoire sequencing was used to assess the specificity and breadth of SARS-CoV-2-reactive T cell receptors after Ad26.COV2.S vaccination. Investigators did not know the trial group allocation while performing experiments and assessing outcomes.

As concerns this clone: It has no known antigen specificity. Base qualities are missing; no much larger clone stands one base away.

The treatment or condition tag for this specimen amounts to: approximately 18 received Ad26.COV2.S at low or high dose, single or two shots; about 5 received placebo; per-sample allocation not given. For vaccine and placebo recipients, the sequenced repertoires came from samples collected on day 63 after the first injection. Between 29 July and 7 August 2020, Cohort 1b enrolled 25 adults aged 18-55 years at one site in Boston, USA. Ad26.COV2.S was a replication-incompetent adenovirus type 26 vector expressing a prefusion-stabilized SARS-CoV-2 spike protein from the original Wuhan strain. General conclusions and limits of the study: Substantial breadth of spike-specific CD8+ and CD4+ T cell responses was reported after vaccination. The study lacked the statistical power to compare responses across vaccine doses or regimens. Comparable non-spike TCR breadth was observed between vaccine and placebo recipients, consistent with only spike being contained in the vaccine. The authors noted that total T cell responses may have been underestimated by the TCR breadth and depth analyses. Ad26.COV2.S recipients had higher spike-specific TCR breadth than placebo recipients (P = 0.0014).

The immunoSEQ Assay was the method used to sequence TCRbeta CDR3 regions. After extraction, genomic DNA underwent amplification by bias-controlled multiplex PCR, followed by high-throughput sequencing. The authors' pipeline ran thus. To quantify the absolute abundance of each unique TCRbeta CDR3 region, sequences were collapsed and filtered. T cell fraction was estimated by normalization of TCRbeta template counts to usable DNA, with usable DNA being measured through amplification of reference genes present in all nucleated cells. Repertoire TCRs were annotated as SARS-CoV-2-specific when V gene, CDR3 amino acid sequence and J gene were exactly matched to a known reactive TCR set. MIRA supplied the reference SARS-CoV-2 TCR set, which was filtered for enrichment in COVID-19-positive ImmuneCODE repertoires so that public or cross-reactive TCRs were removed. Using the MIRA antigens, annotated TCRs were further analysed by specific ORF or by position within an ORF. Breadth was defined as the number of annotated unique rearrangements divided by the total number of unique productive rearrangements, and depth was defined as the summed frequency of the annotated unique rearrangements. TCR breadth was compared between groups using two-sided Wilcoxon rank-sum tests. TCRdb stores this immuneACCESS table with in-frame sequences only. Part of the clones is absent; in the studies checked, under half of the shortfall reflects unresolved V genes, and no reason is known for the rest. D and trimming were read from the DNA, whereas the V and J calls and clone size are those reported in that table. A total of fewer than 500,000 clones appear in this sample, roughly 87% of them only once. The ten largest make up less than 5.5% of the sample.

From a lookup of the germline V gene, CDR1 and CDR2 are MNHEY and SVGAGI. The germline V end is reduced by 7 bases and the J end by 4 bases; junction bases left unmatched: 7. The CDR3 covers 14 residues, taking in both the cysteine and the phenylalanine. Here the CDR3 DNA is all that survives: 42 bases in frame from base 1. The source of this sequence is a person aged 18-65 years who received the Ad26.COV2.S COVID-19 vaccine or a placebo. Sequenced material: peripheral blood, taken in a trial of Ad26.COV2.S vaccine versus placebo. Rearrangement joined TRBV6-5 to TRBJ2-1; 7 nucleotides in the junction match TRBD2. The CDR3 reads CASTKREGYNEQFF. The DNA sequence reads TGTGCCAGCACTAAGCGGGAAGGATACAATGAGCAGTTCTTC.